The sequence of this T cell receptor beta chain was determined in a study of post-analysis software for immune sequencing data. The overall study: Included courses were relapsing-remitting and secondary progressive multiple sclerosis; progressive-relapsing multiple sclerosis was also included.

Germline V CDR1 and CDR2: DFQATT, SNEGSKA (reference sequence). Trimming removed 5 bases at V and 0 bases at J, with 11 bases between. The length of the CDR3 is 13 residues. A note on this clonotype: Its target is unknown.

Unique molecular identifiers had been added to the TCR beta cDNA libraries. TCRdb itself ran the PCR reads through MiXCR, one entry per CDR3 protein. The data hold about 770,000 distinct CDR3 sequences, with just over 45% observed a single time. General study findings and limits: Roughly 5 TRBV segments occurring more often in patients than controls included TRBV5-6, TRBV5-1 and TRBV20-1. Multiple sclerosis patients showed significantly lower normalized Chao1 diversity than controls did.

The receptor's source is a girl aged 10 to 17 with multiple sclerosis. The chain links TRBV20-1 to TRBJ2-7, with a weak D call TRBD2 (5 bases). The sample consisted of blood. The CDR3 coding sequence is TGCAGTGCTCGTAGGGAGAGCTCCTACGAGCAGTACTTC. Its translation is CSARRESSYEQYF.